Reported below is one T cell receptor (beta chain). Its antigen is unknown. A junction boundary mismatches the germline segment, possibly from a read error. The germline gives CDR1 SSHAT, CDR2 FNYEAQ (reference sequence). The length of the CDR3 is 14 residues. This entry is derived from a study of cytomegalovirus exposure and HLA in healthy donors. Overall study results and limits: In an earlier analysis, about 87% or about 30%: the productive usage of most TCR beta V segments. Cytomegalovirus status was reportedly diagnosed by the classifier with high specificity and sensitivity.

PCR used 60 Vbeta primers and 13 Jbeta primers. The repertoire was sequenced with immunoSEQ multiplex PCR; TCRdb's copy has only in-frame clones and lacks some. This sample has 150,000 to 200,000 clones; 70% to 90% occur once, and the top ten carry 2% to 2.5%. This receptor was identified in a woman under 40 in good health and CMV-seronegative. V usage is TRBV7-7 and J usage is TRBJ2-7; D might be TRBD2 (7 bases). Material: PBMCs. The DNA for the CDR3 is TGTGCTAGCAGCTTAGGACAGCCGGGAGGAGAGCAGTACTTC. Translating gives CASSLGQPGGEQYF.